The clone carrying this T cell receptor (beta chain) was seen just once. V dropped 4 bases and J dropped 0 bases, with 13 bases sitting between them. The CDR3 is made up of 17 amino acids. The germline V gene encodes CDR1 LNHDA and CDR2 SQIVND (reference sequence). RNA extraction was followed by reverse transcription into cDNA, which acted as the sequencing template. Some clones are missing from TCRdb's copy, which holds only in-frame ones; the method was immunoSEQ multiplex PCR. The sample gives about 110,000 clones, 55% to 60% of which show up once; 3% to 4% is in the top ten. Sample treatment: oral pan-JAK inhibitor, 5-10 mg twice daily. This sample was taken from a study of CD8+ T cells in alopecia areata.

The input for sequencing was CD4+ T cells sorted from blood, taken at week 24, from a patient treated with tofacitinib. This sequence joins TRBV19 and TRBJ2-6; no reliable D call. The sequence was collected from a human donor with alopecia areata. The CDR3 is CASSTPPSRSGANVLTF. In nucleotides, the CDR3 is TGTGCCAGTAGTACCCCTCCATCGCGCTCTGGGGCCAACGTCCTGACTTTC.